A single sample gave rise to the 11 T cell receptor beta chains below, sequenced in a study of regulatory T cells in long-lasting Graves disease. For TCR beta, libraries came from iRepertoire HTBI primers and Arm-PCR of CDR3 regions. TCRdb reprocessed the multiplex PCR reads via MiXCR and lists one record per CDR3 protein. The data show around 450,000 distinct CDR3 sequences, 15% to 20% seen once. Time point of the sample: newly diagnosed GD, antithyroid drugs for less than 3 months. The TCR library was made from RNA that had been extracted from PBMCs in TRIzol. A further study also used this sample, focusing on T cells in Graves' hyperthyroidism and ophthalmopathy.

This sample comprised peripheral blood mononuclear cells (PBMCs), obtained at new diagnosis, from a patient treated with antithyroid drugs. The source is a man aged 40-50 years with Graves disease.

Ten or more counts support this clonotype. The CDR3 spells CASSLVGGRTYNEQFF. Here the CDR3 DNA reads TGTGCCAGCAGCTTAGTAGGCGGGAGAACCTACAATGAGCAGTTCTTC. The J gene is TRBJ2-1, the V gene TRBV7-2, with 7 bases matching TRBD2. After removal of 1 base from V and 2 bases from J, the junction contained 5 bases not matched to a gene. The CDR3 totals 16 residues. CDR1 and CDR2 from the germline V gene are SGHTA and FQGNSA.

Comments on this clonotype: One base away lies a much larger clone, so this may be a sequencing read error. The V call is TRBV28, the J call TRBJ1-5; the D is unclear. Germline assignment: CDR1 MDHEN and CDR2 SYDVKM. There are 12 residues in the CDR3. The CDR3 reads CTSNYLNQPQHF. In DNA form, the CDR3 reads TGTACCAGCAATTACCTAAATCAGCCCCAGCATTTT.

The V and J genes are TRBV4-2 and TRBJ2-1, with D unclear. The CDR3 contains 14 residues. Trimming stripped 3 bases from V and 3 bases from J, with 9 bases between. Per the germline V gene, CDR1 is LGHNA and CDR2 is YNFKEQ. As DNA, the CDR3 is TGTGCCAGCAGCCAGTTGAAGCTCTACAATGAGCAGTTCTTC. Translation: CASSQLKLYNEQFF.

This clonotype was detected only a few times. The DNA of the CDR3 is TGTGCCAGCGGACCGGGCACCGACACCGGGGAGCTGTTTTTT. It encodes CASGPGTDTGELFF. This sequence joins TRBV6-1 and TRBJ2-2; D remains ambiguous. The CDR3 is 14 amino acids. V was clipped by 8 bases and J by 3 bases, with 13 bases between them. Germline CDR1 is MNHNS and CDR2 is SASEGT.

This chain joins TRBV29-1 and TRBJ2-4; the match to TRBD1 covers 7 bases. V lost 0 bases and J lost 11; bases outside the gene matches: 7. The CDR3 spans 13 residues. Germline CDR1 is SQVTM and CDR2 is ANQGSEA. The chain's CDR3 is CSVEDIGTEVQYF. CDR3 coding DNA: TGCAGCGTTGAAGATATAGGGACAGAAGTTCAGTACTTC.

This rearrangement joins TRBV19 to TRBJ1-5, with D perhaps TRBD1 (6 bases). Deletions cut 5 bases from V and 3 bases from J, with 14 bases between. Germline V gives CDR1 LNHDA, CDR2 SQIVND (reference sequence). The CDR3 sequence is 15 residues long. CDR3: CASSPQGRVNQPQHF. CDR3 coding DNA: TGTGCCAGTAGTCCCCAGGGGCGCGTCAATCAGCCCCAGCATTTT.

This clonotype was counted ten times or more. V and J are TRBV11-2 and TRBJ2-2, with a weak D call TRBD1 (6 bases). V was trimmed by 8 bases and J by 4 bases, leaving 11 bases between them. Germline-derived CDR1 and CDR2 are SGHAT and FQNNGV. The CDR3 spans 13 residues. In DNA, the CDR3 is TGTGCCAGCTGTTCACAGGGCACCGGGGAGCTGTTTTTT. It translates to CASCSQGTGELFF.

This clonotype was seen ten or more times. V gene TRBV28 combines with J gene TRBJ2-3, with a weak D call TRBD1 (5 bases). The CDR3 sequence is 14 residues long. Germline-derived CDR1 and CDR2 are MDHEN and SYDVKM. Trimming shortened V by 3 bases and J by 0 bases, and 7 bases separated the two germline ends. The CDR3 reads CASSLTESTDTQYF. CDR3 in DNA: TGTGCCAGCAGTTTGACAGAAAGCACAGATACGCAGTATTTT.

This clonotype was detected many times. The chain couples TRBV6-1 to TRBJ1-5, with a tentative D call TRBD1 (6 bases). The V gene lost 3 bases and the J gene lost 4 bases, with 10 bases spanning the gap. The CDR3 loop spans 14 amino acids. Germline assignment: CDR1 MNHNS and CDR2 SASEGT. This chain's CDR3 is CASSDRQENQPQHF. The CDR3 nucleotides are TGTGCCAGCAGTGACCGACAGGAGAATCAGCCCCAGCATTTT.

This clonotype occurred a few times. The chain joins TRBV7-9 to TRBJ2-4, with a possible D match to TRBD2 (6 bases). The length of the CDR3 is 16 residues. V dropped 7 bases and J dropped 0 bases, with 16 bases sitting between them. Germline CDR1 SEHNR, CDR2 FQNEAQ (reference sequence). This CDR3 is CASTPSDSVAKNIQYF. CDR3 DNA sequence: TGTGCCAGCACTCCTAGCGATTCCGTAGCCAAAAACATTCAGTACTTC.

There are many counts of this clonotype. This chain links TRBV28 with TRBJ2-7; 11 bases agree with TRBD2. V dropped 5 bases and J dropped 0; count of bases not matched to a gene: 0. CDR3 size: 14 residues. Germline V gene sequence: CDR1 MDHEN, CDR2 SYDVKM. The CDR3 nucleotides are TGTGCCAGCAGTACTAGCGGGAGCTCCTACGAGCAGTACTTC. Translating it yields CASSTSGSSYEQYF.